The clone carrying this T cell receptor beta chain was counted many times. This entry comes from a study of molecular identifiers for immune sequencing clone quantification. TCRdb re-analysed the PCR reads in MiXCR, keeping a single row per CDR3 protein. The table records hundreds of thousands of distinct CDR3 sequences, roughly 23% of them present only once. Looked up from germline, CDR1 is MNHEY and CDR2 is SVGEGT. CDR3 length: 17 residues. V lost 5 bases and J lost 0; bases outside the gene matches: 12. The rearrangement joins TRBV6-2 or TRBV6-3 to TRBJ1-1; 7 positions match TRBD1. Sequencing was carried out using naive CD8+ T cells from blood, with Jurkat cell RNA spiked in. Regarding subset: FACS-sorted CD8+CD4-CCR7+CD45RA+ naive T cells. This clonotype was sampled from a human donor in good health. Some libraries in this study had Jurkat cell RNA spiked in. The CDR3 sequence is CASSTLKRDRLNTEAFF. The CDR3 DNA sequence: TGTGCCAGCAGTACCCTCAAGAGGGACAGACTGAACACTGAAGCTTTCTTT.